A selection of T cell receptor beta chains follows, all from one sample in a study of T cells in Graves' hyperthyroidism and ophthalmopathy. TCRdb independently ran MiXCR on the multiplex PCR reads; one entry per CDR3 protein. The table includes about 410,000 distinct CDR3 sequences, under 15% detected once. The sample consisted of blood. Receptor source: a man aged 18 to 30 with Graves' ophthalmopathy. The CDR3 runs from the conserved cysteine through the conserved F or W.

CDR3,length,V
CASSPIPGPYTGELFF,16,TRBV12-3/TRBV12-4
CAISTGGSTDTQYF,14,TRBV10-3
CASSSQGENTEAFF,14,TRBV13
CASWRDRGSLDTGELFF,17,TRBV2
CATSRRTGRETQYF,14,TRBV15
CASRTRANHRNTEAFF,16,TRBV6-1
CASSLEGLATYNEQYF,16,TRBV5-1
CASGTNPGPGQGSTKNIQYF,20,TRBV12-5
CASMRGAGELFF,12,TRBV12-3/TRBV12-4
CASSYAESTDTQYF,14,TRBV6-2/TRBV6-3
CASSQVAREGIQYF,14,TRBV4-1
CASWTGSTDTQYF,13,TRBV12-3/TRBV12-4
CASSSYGTTSSYEQYF,16,TRBV7-3
CAWSGGPGYGYTF,13,TRBV30
CASSPPRASGRSAWEQFF,18,TRBV3-1
CASSLAGLAGYEQYF,15,TRBV7-8
CASGFRGTEQFF,12,TRBV12-3/TRBV12-4
CSVEVRGNTGELFF,14,TRBV29-1
CASSDSAGALGTEAFF,16,TRBV6-4
CASSSPRSDYEQYF,14,TRBV28
CASSPRTSWEETQYF,15,TRBV18
CASSIDPTGSSTNEKLFF,18,TRBV19
CASTLGQGAWTEAFF,15,TRBV3-1
CSVGGSAWEQYF,12,TRBV29-1
CASSFTGGHYNSPLHF,16,TRBV5-8
CASRYSNTGELFF,13,TRBV12-3/TRBV12-4
CASSERPTLWEQFF,14,TRBV2
CASSVGGTGSYEQYF,15,TRBV9
CASSEAGTSFSTGPRGYEQYF,21,TRBV7-4
CASMRQGADEQYF,13,TRBV10-1
CSAISLVQETQYF,13,TRBV20-1
CAISEGTVAKNIQYF,15,TRBV10-3
CASSELGDTQYF,12,TRBV2
CASSYRGGHGYTF,13,TRBV6-6
CASSHGDGFQETQYF,15,TRBV4-2
CASSFPSGGYEQYF,14,TRBV7-9
CAISETGTDSYEQYF,15,TRBV10-3
CASSSLAGGEQYF,13,TRBV10-1
CSVEGRGAGYTF,12,TRBV29-1
CATKQGRFSTDTQYF,15,TRBV24-1
CASSFSYNSPLHF,13,TRBV27
CASSTLAGGPPNEQFF,16,TRBV9
CASSESANGGDEQFF,15,TRBV10-1
CASSANRVPGDEQYF,15,TRBV25-1
CSARTPGGGRNEQFF,15,TRBV20-1
CASRGGHSYEQYF,13,TRBV12-3/TRBV12-4
CASAKGQGNTGELFF,15,TRBV10-3
CASSPNSFPRKAFF,14,TRBV7-2
CASSGQLNTEAFF,13,TRBV2
CVMQQVLGGYTF,12,TRBV10-3
CASSLALGGQGLNTEAFF,18,TRBV7-9
CASSYPREQFF,11,TRBV6-5
CASSPVGGGTSTDTQYF,17,TRBV18
CSATGTGGNYGYTF,14,TRBV20-1
CASSEVSSSIEQFF,14,TRBV25-1